The count of the clone carrying this TCR beta chain is one. This sample is part of a study of T cell changes during pregnancy in multiple sclerosis. The CDR3 has 13 residues. Germline V gene lookup returns CDR1 MNHEY and CDR2 SMNVEV (reference sequence). Trimming took off 5 bases at V and 0 bases at J, with 7 bases between the two ends. Here immunoSEQ multiplex PCR was the method, and the copy in TCRdb shows in-frame clones only, minus some. The sample records around 96,000 clones, 90% to 95% being singletons. This chain connects TRBV27 to TRBJ1-1; no clear D gene. This material consisted of peripheral blood, taken in the first trimester of pregnancy. The receptor was isolated from a female donor with multiple sclerosis, enrolled in a pregnancy study. CDR3: CASSMSMNTEAFF. CDR3 DNA sequence: TGTGCCAGCAGTATGTCCATGAACACTGAAGCTTTCTTT.